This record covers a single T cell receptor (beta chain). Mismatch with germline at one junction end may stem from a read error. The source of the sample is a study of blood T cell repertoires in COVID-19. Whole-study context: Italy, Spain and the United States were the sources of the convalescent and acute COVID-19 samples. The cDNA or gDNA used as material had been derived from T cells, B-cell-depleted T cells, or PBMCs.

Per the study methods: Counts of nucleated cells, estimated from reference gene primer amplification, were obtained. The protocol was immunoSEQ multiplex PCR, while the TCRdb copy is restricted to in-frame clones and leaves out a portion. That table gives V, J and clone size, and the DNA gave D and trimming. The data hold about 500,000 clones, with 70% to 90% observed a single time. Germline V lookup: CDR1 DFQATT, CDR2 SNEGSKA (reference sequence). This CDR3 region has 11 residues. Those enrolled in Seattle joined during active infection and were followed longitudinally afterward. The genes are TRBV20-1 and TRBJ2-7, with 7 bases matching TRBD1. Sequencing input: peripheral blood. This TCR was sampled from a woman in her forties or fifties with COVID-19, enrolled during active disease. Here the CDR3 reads CSAKFPGTEIF. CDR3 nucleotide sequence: TGCAGTGCTAAATTCCCCGGGACAGAAATTTTC.